A single sample gave rise to the 27 T cell receptor beta chains below, sequenced in a study of OX40 agonist ivuxolimab in advanced cancers. TCRdb keeps only in-frame clones here, not all; method: immunoSEQ multiplex PCR. The data show around 41,000 clones, around nine tenths seen once. The sample was CD4+ or CD8+ T cells sorted from blood, taken in a trial of the OX40 agonist ivuxolimab. These receptors all stem from an adult with an advanced solid tumor such as melanoma, head and neck, liver or kidney cancer.

The chain couples TRBV4-1 to TRBJ1-5; D is possibly TRBD1 (6 bases). Trimming left V 4 bases short and J 6 bases short, with 19 bases between. Germline loops: CDR1 MGHRA, CDR2 YSYEKL. CDR3 length: 16 residues. In DNA form, the CDR3 reads TGCGCCAGCAGCCCCTTCCTGGACAGCAAAACTCAGCCCCAGCATTTT. Its translation: CASSPFLDSKTQPQHF.

This clone was observed a few times. CDR3 amino acids: CSVEEWVGRGQGHMNTEAFF. CDR3 sequence (DNA): TGCAGCGTTGAAGAATGGGTTGGGAGAGGACAGGGGCATATGAACACTGAAGCTTTCTTT. The V call is TRBV29-1, the J call TRBJ1-1, with 9 bases fitting TRBD1. V trimming: 0 bases; J trimming: 0 bases; junction bases outside the gene matches: 17. CDR3 length equals 20 residues. Per germline, CDR1 SQVTM and CDR2 ANQGSEA.

The rearrangement links TRBV18 to TRBJ2-7, with D possibly TRBD2 on 6 matching bases. From germline, CDR1 is KGHSH and CDR2 LQKENI. V lost 3 bases and J lost 3, with 18 bases in between. This CDR3 is 16 amino acids long. DNA for the CDR3: TGTGCCAGCTCACCCGCCGTTGGTGGAGGGAGCTACGAGCAGTACTTC. It translates to CASSPAVGGGSYEQYF.

The gene calls are TRBV6-1 and TRBJ2-6; D uncertain. The CDR3 is 13 amino acids. Trimming stripped 6 bases from V and 2 bases from J, with 5 bases between. In germline, CDR1 is MNHNS, CDR2 SASEGT. The CDR3: CASRQAGANVLTF. The CDR3 DNA reads as TGTGCCAGCAGGCAGGCTGGGGCCAACGTCCTGACTTTC.

This sequence joins TRBV13 and TRBJ1-2; D gene uncertain. The CDR3 has 13 residues. The V end was cut by 3 bases, the J end by 1 base, with 6 bases between. In germline, CDR1 is PRHDT, CDR2 FYEKMQ (reference sequence). CDR3 amino acids: CASSFGRNYGYTF. CDR3 coding DNA: TGTGCCAGCAGCTTTGGACGTAACTATGGCTACACCTTC.

The chain couples TRBV5-1 to TRBJ2-7; the D is unclear. The germline CDR1 and CDR2 sequences are SGHRS and YFSETQ. V was trimmed by 0 bases and J by 3 bases, leaving 16 bases between them. The CDR3 runs 16 residues. The CDR3 nucleotides read TGCGCCAGCAGCTTGGAAGGAGCTAGAGGTGGCTACGAGCAGTACTTC. This encodes CASSLEGARGGYEQYF.

This clone was seen a few times. CDR3 protein: CASSFQDSSGNTIYF. CDR3 coding DNA: TGTGCCAGCAGTTTTCAAGATTCCTCTGGAAACACCATATATTTT. V usage is TRBV28 and J usage is TRBJ1-3, with D uncertain. V lost 3 bases and J 0 bases, leaving 9 bases between the germline ends. CDR3 length: 15 residues. Germline V lookup: CDR1 MDHEN, CDR2 SYDVKM.

The J gene is TRBJ1-3, the V gene TRBV18; D gene uncertain. The germline V gene has CDR1 KGHSH and CDR2 LQKENI. This CDR3 comprises 14 residues. The V gene lost 6 bases and the J gene lost 2 bases, with 11 bases spanning the gap. The CDR3 here is CASSNSETGNTIYF. In DNA form, the CDR3 reads TGTGCCAGCTCCAACTCTGAAACTGGAAACACCATATATTTT.

The rearrangement joins TRBV19 to TRBJ1-5; tentatively, D is TRBD1 (5 bases). The CDR3 contains 14 residues. Germline V gene lookup returns CDR1 LNHDA and CDR2 SQIVND (reference sequence). V dropped 7 bases and J dropped 4 bases, with 14 bases sitting between them. The CDR3 here is CASTRFGGNQPQHF. The CDR3 DNA follows: TGTGCCAGTACCCGATTTGGGGGAAATCAGCCCCAGCATTTT.

A remark on this clone: At one end the junction does not follow the germline gene, possibly because of a read error. Other DNA sequences in this specimen translate into the identical CDR3. The chain joins TRBV14 to TRBJ1-4; unclear D gene. This CDR3 contains 17 residues. The germline gives CDR1 SGHDN, CDR2 FVKESK. The CDR3 sequence is CASSQFTMVVGNEKLFF. CDR3 nucleotides: TGTGCCAGCAGCCAATTCACGATGGTCGTCGGAAATGAAAAACTGTTCTTT. The full variable domain, rest sourced from reference TRBV14 and TRBJ1-4, is EAGVTQFPSHSVIEKGQTVTLRCDPISGHDNLYWYRRVMGKEIKFLLHFVKESKQDESGMPNNRFLAERTGGTYSTLKVQPAELEDSGVYFCASSQFTMVVGNEKLFFGSGTQLSVL.

This clone was seen a single time. This chain links TRBV5-1 with TRBJ2-5, with 8 bases aligning to TRBD2. The V gene's germline CDR1 is SGHRS and CDR2 YFSETQ. The CDR3 length is 15 residues. With 4 bases clipped from V and 0 bases from J, the junction kept 5 bases outside the gene matches. CDR3 region: CASSPWGLDQETQYF. DNA for the CDR3: TGCGCCAGCAGCCCGTGGGGACTAGACCAAGAGACCCAGTACTTC.

The chain couples TRBV28 to TRBJ2-7; D is unresolved. The CDR3 runs 17 residues. Germline CDR1 MDHEN, CDR2 SYDVKM. The ends were cut back, 0 bases at V and 0 bases at J, with 15 bases in the middle. In DNA form, the CDR3 reads TGTGCCAGCAGTTTATGGGCGGACGGAGAAAGCTCCTACGAGCAGTACTTC. Translated: CASSLWADGESSYEQYF.

J is TRBJ2-1 and V is TRBV18; D not certain. The germline CDR1 and CDR2 sequences are KGHSH and LQKENI. V lost 2 bases and J lost 8, with 13 bases in between. This CDR3 has 14 residues. CDR3 region: CASSPTSPRDEQFF. The CDR3 nucleotides read TGTGCCAGCTCACCAACGTCCCCTAGGGATGAGCAGTTCTTC.

The CDR3 protein is CASNRGLRNNEQFF. DNA of the CDR3: TGTGCCAGCAATCGCGGGCTCCGAAACAATGAGCAGTTCTTC. This sequence joins TRBV27 and TRBJ2-1, with D perhaps matching TRBD2 (5 bases). From germline, CDR1 is MNHEY and CDR2 SMNVEV (reference sequence). This CDR3 region has 14 residues. Trimming cost V 7 bases and J 5 bases, with 15 bases left between them.

V gene TRBV30 combines with J gene TRBJ1-6; D is undetermined. V dropped 5 bases and J dropped 8 bases, with 13 bases sitting between them. CDR3 size: 13 residues. Germline V CDR1 and CDR2: GTSNPN, SVGIG (reference sequence). For the CDR3, the DNA is TGTGCCTGGGCTGGGTATAATGATTCACCCCTCCACTTT. Its protein is CAWAGYNDSPLHF. Full variable domain (outside the CDR3, taken from reference TRBV30 and TRBJ1-6): SQTIHQWPATLVQPVGSPLSLECTVEGTSNPNLYWYRQAAGRGLQLLFYSVGIGQISSEVPQNLSASRPQDRQFILSSKKLLLSDSGFYLCAWAGYNDSPLHFGNGTRLTVT.

The V and J genes are TRBV11-2 and TRBJ2-7; 8 nucleotides agree with TRBD1. CDR3 length: 17 residues. V was clipped by 0 bases and J by 5 bases; unmatched bases: 12. Germline CDR1 reads SGHAT; CDR2 reads FQNNGV. The CDR3 sequence is CASSLEKLRTGYDEQYF. The CDR3 nucleotides are TGTGCCAGCAGCTTAGAGAAGCTAAGGACAGGGTACGACGAGCAGTACTTC.

This chain links TRBV7-3 with TRBJ2-7, with D maybe TRBD2 (6 bases). Trimming cost V 2 bases and J 0 bases, with 11 bases left between them. This CDR3 is built from 15 residues. Per the germline V gene, CDR1 is SGHTA and CDR2 is FQGTGA. CDR3 protein: CASSLAGPSSYEQYF. The CDR3, as DNA: TGTGCCAGCAGCTTAGCGGGACCGAGCTCCTACGAGCAGTACTTC.

This clone showed up just a few times. V gene TRBV19 combines with J gene TRBJ2-3; D might be TRBD1 or TRBD2, each matching 5 bases. V lost 3 bases and J 4 bases, leaving 11 bases between the germline ends. The CDR3 consists of 14 residues. Germline CDR1 is LNHDA and CDR2 is SQIVND (reference sequence). This CDR3 reads CASSMGQGPDTQYF. As DNA, the CDR3 is TGTGCCAGTAGTATGGGCCAGGGACCAGATACGCAGTATTTT.

The rearrangement links TRBV2 to TRBJ2-3; the D is unclear. This CDR3 is 14 amino acids long. V lost 6 bases to trimming and J lost 2 bases, with 12 bases between them. The V gene's germline CDR1 is SNHLY and CDR2 FYNNEI. The DNA of the CDR3 is TGTGCCAGCAGCGGTCTCAGGTCCACAGATACGCAGTATTTT. Protein: CASSGLRSTDTQYF.

The chain uses TRBV18 and TRBJ1-4; TRBD1 might be the D (5 bases). CDR1 and CDR2 (germline): KGHSH, LQKENI. The CDR3 is 13 residues long. V lost 8 bases to trimming and J lost 4 bases, with 11 bases between them. The CDR3 region is CASRGALNEKLFF. The CDR3 DNA is TGTGCCAGCCGAGGGGCACTTAATGAAAAACTGTTTTTT.

V gene TRBV2 combines with J gene TRBJ1-1, with TRBD1 identical over 7 bases. Trimming took 7 bases from V and 0 from J; bases not matched to a gene: 8. The germline V gene encodes CDR1 SNHLY and CDR2 FYNNEI. This CDR3 is 15 amino acids long. CDR3 in amino acids: CASTSWTGLNTEAFF. The CDR3 DNA follows: TGTGCCAGCACCAGCTGGACAGGTTTGAACACTGAAGCTTTCTTT.

This clone was seen just once. The V gene is TRBV6-4, the J gene TRBJ2-3; no clear D gene. The CDR3 loop spans 14 amino acids. CDR1 and CDR2 (germline): MRHNA, SNTAGT. V lost 2 bases to trimming and J lost 1 base, with 7 bases between them. Here the CDR3 reads CASSDESGTDTQYF. In nucleotides, the CDR3 is TGTGCCAGCAGTGACGAGAGCGGCACAGATACGCAGTATTTT.

The chain recombines TRBV27 with TRBJ1-1; 7 nucleotides align to TRBD1. Germline V gene data show CDR1 as MNHEY and CDR2 as SMNVEV (reference sequence). The CDR3 spans 13 residues. V lost 5 bases, J lost 12 bases, and 12 bases stayed unmatched. The chain's CDR3 is CASSPPDRSHPFF. DNA for the CDR3: TGTGCCAGCAGTCCCCCGGACAGGAGCCATCCTTTCTTT.

Comments on this clone: Other DNA sequences in this sample translate to the same CDR3. This chain links TRBV15 with TRBJ1-5; possibly TRBD1 for D (5 bases). From germline, CDR1 is LNHNV and CDR2 YYDKDF (reference sequence). The V and J ends lost 1 base and 0 bases respectively, with 7 bases between them. The CDR3 spans 15 residues. The CDR3 is CATSRGGGSNQPQHF. CDR3 in DNA: TGTGCCACCAGCAGAGGGGGGGGTAGCAATCAGCCCCAGCATTTT. The variable domain in full, completed from reference TRBV15 and TRBJ1-5, reads DAMVIQNPRYQVTQFGKPVTLSCSQTLNHNVMYWYQQKSSQAPKLLFHYYDKDFNNEADTPDNFQSRRPNTSFCFLDIRSPGLGDTAMYLCATSRGGGSNQPQHFGDGTRLSIL.

This sequence joins TRBV4-1 and TRBJ1-1; D gene uncertain. V gave up 1 base and J gave up 1 base, with 10 bases separating them. CDR3 length: 15 residues. The germline CDR1 and CDR2 sequences are MGHRA and YSYEKL. CDR3 in amino acids: CASSQAKKGNTEAFF. For the CDR3, the DNA is TGCGCCAGCAGCCAAGCAAAAAAAGGGAACACTGAAGCTTTCTTT.

This rearrangement joins TRBV7-3 to TRBJ2-7; 8 nucleotides align to TRBD2. J lost 2 bases, V lost 2 bases, and 11 bases had no gene match. CDR3 length: 17 amino acids. Per the germline V gene, CDR1 is SGHTA and CDR2 is FQGTGA. The CDR3 DNA follows: TGTGCCAGCAGCTTAGCGGGGTCCGGGAGGGTCGCCTACGAGCAGTACTTC. Residues: CASSLAGSGRVAYEQYF.

The genes are TRBV6-6 and TRBJ2-1; 8 bases map to TRBD2. V was clipped by 5 bases and J by 9 bases; unmatched bases: 12. Germline CDR1 is MNHNY and CDR2 is SVGAGI (reference sequence). This CDR3 is built from 15 residues. The CDR3 DNA reads TGTGCCAGCAGTGAGGCGGCGGGAGGCTCAAGTGAGCAGTTCTTC. Translating gives CASSEAAGGSSEQFF.